This entry concerns a single TCR beta chain. This sample was taken from a study of long-term antiretroviral therapy in people with HIV. The CDR3 contains 13 residues. Per germline, CDR1 LNHDA and CDR2 SQIVND (reference sequence). Trimming took 1 base from V and 6 from J, leaving 6 bases between them. People in the study who had HIV all got their treatment in the United States. immunoSEQ v3.0 was run at survey level. Each sample had sequencing targeting about 40,000-50,000 T-cell genomes. TCRdb's copy holds only in-frame clones and misses some; the assay was immunoSEQ multiplex PCR. The profile covers about 28,000 clones, with approximately 95% appearing a single time and 3.1% taken by the ten largest.

This TCR was sampled from a man aged 50-59 years with HIV. V and J are TRBV19 and TRBJ2-2, with D uncertain. The sample consisted of unsorted PBMCs, taken 5.3 years after starting antiretroviral therapy. The CDR3 loop reads CASSIVGPGELFF. In DNA form, the CDR3 reads TGTGCCAGTAGTATAGTCGGGCCCGGGGAGCTGTTTTTT.